One and the same sample provided the 32 T cell receptor beta chains below, sequenced in a study of blood T cell repertoires in COVID-19. The method was immunoSEQ multiplex PCR; TCRdb's version includes in-frame clones alone and lacks a portion of them. The sample holds about 52,000 clones; over 75% are singletons and the top ten take around a quarter. The sequencing input was peripheral blood. Receptors originate from a woman older than 75 with COVID-19, enrolled during active disease.

This clone has just a few counts. The chain uses TRBV13 and TRBJ1-1, with no clear D. Germline V gene data show CDR1 as PRHDT and CDR2 as FYEKMQ (reference sequence). V shed 1 base and J shed 0 bases, with 9 bases lying between them. This CDR3 region has 15 residues. The CDR3 is CASSLEATLNTEAFF. The CDR3 DNA reads as TGTGCCAGCAGCTTAGAAGCAACCTTGAACACTGAAGCTTTCTTT.

V gene TRBV18 combines with J gene TRBJ1-2; D is possibly TRBD1 (6 bases). Per germline, CDR1 KGHSH and CDR2 LQKENI. The CDR3 totals 13 residues. The V gene lost 2 bases and the J gene lost 6 bases, with 10 bases spanning the gap. CDR3 region: CASSPDRPNGYTF. In nucleotides, the CDR3 is TGTGCCAGCTCACCAGACAGGCCGAATGGCTACACCTTC.

The rearrangement uses TRBV5-4 and TRBJ2-1; D perhaps matches TRBD1 (6 bases). Germline V gene data show CDR1 as SGHNT and CDR2 as YYREEE (reference sequence). The CDR3 extends over 12 amino acids. Trimming took 4 bases from V and 7 from J, leaving 9 bases between them. CDR3 sequence (DNA): TGTGCCAGCAGCACAGGGCCAAATGAGCAGTTCTTC. It is translated as CASSTGPNEQFF.

The V and J genes are TRBV28 and TRBJ2-2; D is undetermined. Trimming shortened V by 6 bases and J by 1 base, and 6 bases separated the two germline ends. Germline V lookup: CDR1 MDHEN, CDR2 SYDVKM. This CDR3 contains 13 residues. The DNA of the CDR3 is TGTGCCAGCAGCCGCAGGAACACCGGGGAGCTGTTTTTT. Its protein is CASSRRNTGELFF. The entire variable domain, with the rest obtained from reference TRBV28 and TRBJ2-2, is as follows: DVKVTQSSRYLVKRTGEKVFLECVQDMDHENMFWYRQDPGLGLRLIYFSYDVKMKEKGDIPEGYSVSREKKERFSLILESASTNQTSMYLCASSRRNTGELFFGEGSRLTVL.

The chain combines TRBV6-5 with TRBJ1-5; D possibly corresponds to TRBD1 (6 bases). With 6 bases removed from V and 7 bases from J, the gap between germline ends came to 16 bases. The germline V gene encodes CDR1 MNHEY and CDR2 SVGAGI. This CDR3 contains 14 residues. In DNA form, the CDR3 reads TGTGCCAGCAGCCAGACAAGGCAGGGGCAGCCCCAGCATTTT. This translates into CASSQTRQGQPQHF.

The chain links TRBV3-1 (or the pseudogene TRBV3-2) to TRBJ2-7, with 8 bases that match TRBD2. The CDR3 extends over 13 amino acids. V gave up 3 bases and J gave up 7 bases; unmatched junction bases: 5. The germline V gene encodes CDR1 LGHDT and CDR2 YNNKEL (reference sequence). The CDR3 DNA reads as TGTGCCAGCAGCCATGGGACTAGAAATGAGCAGTACTTC. Encoded protein: CASSHGTRNEQYF.

The J gene is TRBJ2-4, the V gene TRBV27; 8 bases are a match to TRBD2. Per germline, CDR1 MNHEY and CDR2 SMNVEV (reference sequence). The CDR3 length is 15 residues. The J segment lost 5 bases and the V segment lost 8 bases, leaving 11 bases of the junction unmatched. The CDR3 is CASGLFGGAQNIQYF. CDR3 DNA sequence: TGTGCCAGCGGCCTATTCGGGGGGGCTCAAAACATTCAGTACTTC.

The gene calls are TRBV10-3 and TRBJ2-3; 10 nucleotides agree with TRBD2. Germline loops: CDR1 ENHRY, CDR2 SYGVKD. V lost 2 bases, J lost 3 bases, and 8 bases stayed unmatched. The CDR3 is made up of 17 amino acids. CDR3: CAISEMGTSVQTDTQYF. CDR3 nucleotide sequence: TGTGCCATCAGTGAGATGGGGACTAGCGTTCAGACAGATACGCAGTATTTT.

This chain uses TRBV24-1 with TRBJ2-2; 8 bases line up with TRBD1. J was trimmed by 3 bases and V by 3 bases; bases with no gene match: 5. Germline CDR1 KGHDR, CDR2 SFDVKD. This CDR3 has 16 amino acids. The CDR3, as DNA: TGTGCCACCAGTGATCCTAGGGGACAGGACACCGGGGAGCTGTTTTTT. It codes for CATSDPRGQDTGELFF.

This rearrangement joins TRBV11-1 to TRBJ2-3, with TRBD1 as a possible D gene (6 bases). The CDR3 contains 15 residues. Germline CDR1 SGHAT, CDR2 FQDESV (reference sequence). The V and J ends lost 1 base and 2 bases respectively, with 10 bases between them. CDR3 nucleotide sequence: TGTGCCAGCAGCTTAGGGACAGCTTTCACAGATACGCAGTATTTT. It translates to CASSLGTAFTDTQYF.

This clone has just one count. This chain uses TRBV6-5 with TRBJ2-7, with 7 nucleotides matching TRBD2. This CDR3 contains 15 residues. V lost 8 bases to trimming and J lost 7 bases; unmatched junction nucleotides: 17. Germline CDR1 and CDR2: MNHEY and SVGAGI. In DNA form, the CDR3 reads TGTGCCAGCCCGAAGCGCGGGGGAGGGGCGGGGGAGCAGTACTTC. As protein: CASPKRGGGAGEQYF.

This chain uses TRBV5-4 with TRBJ2-3, with TRBD2 identical over 11 bases. J was trimmed by 3 bases and V by 2 bases; bases with no gene match: 2. The V gene's germline CDR1 is SGHNT and CDR2 YYREEE (reference sequence). This CDR3 has 15 residues. The CDR3 is CASSFGTSGTDTQYF. The DNA of the CDR3 is TGTGCCAGCAGCTTTGGGACTAGCGGTACAGATACGCAGTATTTT.

The J gene is TRBJ2-3, the V gene TRBV27; maybe TRBD1 (5 bases). CDR3 length: 14 residues. The V end lost 6 bases, the J end lost 2 bases, and 12 bases lay between the germline ends. CDR1 is MNHEY and CDR2 is SMNVEV in the germline V gene (reference sequence). The CDR3: CASRPRQTTDTQYF. The CDR3 region has the DNA TGTGCCAGCAGACCTAGACAGACCACAGATACGCAGTATTTT.

The chain is built from TRBV28 and TRBJ1-5; 7 positions agree with TRBD1. V lost 5 bases to trimming and J lost 1 base; unmatched junction nucleotides: 5. Looked up from germline, CDR1 is MDHEN and CDR2 is SYDVKM. CDR3 length: 15 residues. The CDR3 loop is CASSSTGVSNQPQHF. The CDR3, as DNA: TGTGCCAGCAGTAGCACAGGGGTCAGCAATCAGCCCCAGCATTTT. Together with reference TRBV28 and TRBJ1-5, the CDR3 gives the full variable domain: DVKVTQSSRYLVKRTGEKVFLECVQDMDHENMFWYRQDPGLGLRLIYFSYDVKMKEKGDIPEGYSVSREKKERFSLILESASTNQTSMYLCASSSTGVSNQPQHFGDGTRLSIL.

The CDR3 sequence: CAWSVQTGRQPQHF. The CDR3 coding sequence is TGTGCCTGGAGTGTACAGACAGGGAGACAGCCCCAGCATTTT. This sequence joins TRBV30 and TRBJ1-5, with 7 bases that match TRBD1. The CDR3 is 14 amino acids. Trimming took 0 bases from V and 7 from J; bases not matched to a gene: 6. Germline V CDR1 and CDR2: GTSNPN, SVGIG (reference sequence).

The rearrangement joins TRBV7-3 to TRBJ2-1, with 7 positions matching TRBD1. Germline CDR1 reads SGHTA; CDR2 reads FQGTGA. The J segment lost 7 bases and the V segment lost 3 bases, leaving 3 bases of the junction unmatched. This CDR3 has 13 amino acids. The CDR3 loop is CASSLNRGNEQFF. DNA of the CDR3: TGTGCCAGCAGCTTGAACAGGGGAAATGAGCAGTTCTTC.

The chain joins TRBV30 to TRBJ1-4; 7 positions agree with TRBD1. This CDR3 spans 17 amino acids. V lost 4 bases to trimming and J lost 4 bases; unmatched junction nucleotides: 15. Germline assignment: CDR1 GTSNPN and CDR2 SVGIG (reference sequence). CDR3 DNA sequence: TGTGCCTGGACCCTTTCCGGCCGGGGACAGAATAATGAAAAACTGTTTTTT. Residues: CAWTLSGRGQNNEKLFF. The full variable domain, rest sourced from reference TRBV30 and TRBJ1-4, is SQTIHQWPATLVQPVGSPLSLECTVEGTSNPNLYWYRQAAGRGLQLLFYSVGIGQISSEVPQNLSASRPQDRQFILSSKKLLLSDSGFYLCAWTLSGRGQNNEKLFFGSGTQLSVL.

This chain's CDR3 is CASSPDISGGYTF. CDR3 DNA: TGTGCCAGCAGCCCTGATATCTCGGGTGGCTACACCTTC. The V call is TRBV7-8, the J call TRBJ1-2, with D unresolved. This CDR3 contains 13 residues. Germline V gene sequence: CDR1 SGHVS, CDR2 FQNEAQ. Trimming took 5 bases from V and 7 from J, leaving 14 bases between them.

The gene calls are TRBV11-3 and TRBJ2-1; 7 positions agree with TRBD2. Germline V gene sequence: CDR1 SGHNT, CDR2 YENEEA. The V and J ends lost 4 bases and 7 bases, in that order; junction bases with no gene match: 10. The CDR3 sequence is 15 residues long. CDR3 sequence: CASSSSGVGVNEQFF. CDR3 coding DNA: TGTGCCAGCAGCTCTAGCGGAGTTGGGGTGAATGAGCAGTTCTTC.

V is TRBV16 and J is TRBJ1-1; 7 positions match TRBD1. The V gene's germline CDR1 is KGHSY and CDR2 FQNENV. V dropped 4 bases and J dropped 2; count of bases not matched to a gene: 4. The CDR3 loop spans 14 amino acids. This CDR3 is CASSLRDRNTEAFF. DNA for the CDR3: TGTGCCAGCAGCCTCCGGGACAGAAACACTGAAGCTTTCTTT.

The chain recombines TRBV28 with TRBJ1-3; 7 bases are shared with TRBD2. The J call is doubtful: the DNA matches TRBJ2-2 better. The CDR3 is 15 residues long. The V gene's germline CDR1 is MDHEN and CDR2 SYDVKM. This CDR3 is CASRVGGKETGELFF. CDR3 nucleotides: TGTGCCAGCAGGGTGGGAGGGAAGGAAACCGGGGAGCTGTTTTTT.

The V and J genes are TRBV18 and TRBJ1-1; D is perhaps TRBD1 (6 bases). Germline V gives CDR1 KGHSH, CDR2 LQKENI. V dropped 3 bases and J dropped 1 base, with 15 bases sitting between them. The length of the CDR3 is 16 residues. CDR3 nucleotide sequence: TGTGCCAGCTCACCTTCTATGACAGGTCAGAACACTGAAGCTTTCTTT. Its protein product is CASSPSMTGQNTEAFF. The full variable domain, rest sourced from reference TRBV18 and TRBJ1-1, is NAGVMQNPRHLVRRRGQEARLRCSPMKGHSHVYWYRQLPEEGLKFMVYLQKENIIDESGMPKERFSAEFPKEGPSILRIQQVVRGDSAAYFCASSPSMTGQNTEAFFGQGTRLTVV.

The V gene is TRBV27, the J gene TRBJ1-1; weak D call: TRBD1 (5 bases). From germline, CDR1 is MNHEY and CDR2 SMNVEV (reference sequence). V gave up 6 bases and J gave up 2 bases, with 13 bases separating them. This CDR3 has 14 residues. The CDR3 is CASRYIGVNTEAFF. The CDR3 DNA sequence: TGTGCCAGCAGGTATATAGGGGTAAACACTGAAGCTTTCTTT.

The chain employs TRBV28 and TRBJ1-2, with 11 positions matching TRBD1. V was clipped by 6 bases and J by 6 bases; unmatched bases: 9. The CDR3 runs 15 residues. The V gene's germline CDR1 is MDHEN and CDR2 SYDVKM. CDR3 region: CASRLSGTGGNGYTF. The DNA of the CDR3 is TGTGCCAGCAGACTCTCCGGGACAGGGGGAAATGGCTACACCTTC.

J is TRBJ2-1 and V is TRBV9, with 8 bases fitting TRBD2. The ends lost 1 base at V and 9 bases at J; junction bases unmatched: 12. The CDR3 is 16 residues long. CDR1 is SGDLS, CDR2 YYNGEE, per germline. For the CDR3, the DNA is TGTGCCAGCAGCGTAAATAGTAGGGTAGCGGGAAGTGAGCAGTTCTTC. Amino acids: CASSVNSRVAGSEQFF. The variable domain in full, with the rest retrieved from reference TRBV9 and TRBJ2-1, is DSGVTQTPKHLITATGQRVTLRCSPRSGDLSVYWYQQSLDQGLQFLIQYYNGEERAKGNILERFSAQQFPDLHSELNLSSLELGDSALYFCASSVNSRVAGSEQFFGPGTRLTVL.

V is TRBV5-1 and J is TRBJ2-3, with TRBD2 identical over 9 bases. The V gene's germline CDR1 is SGHRS and CDR2 YFSETQ. V trimming: 4 bases; J trimming: 2 bases; junction bases outside the gene matches: 5. The CDR3 has 15 amino acids. In nucleotides, the CDR3 is TGCGCCAGCAGCCTCAGCGGGAGGTCCACAGATACGCAGTATTTT. Its protein product is CASSLSGRSTDTQYF.

The chain joins TRBV3-1 (or the pseudogene TRBV3-2) to TRBJ2-2, with 8 bases fitting TRBD2. The germline CDR1 and CDR2 sequences are LGHDT and YNNKEL (reference sequence). The junction had 2 bases not matched to a gene; V was cut back by 5 bases and J by 0 bases. The CDR3 contains 15 residues. The CDR3 reads CASSGTRANTGELFF. The DNA of the CDR3 is TGTGCCAGCAGCGGGACTAGGGCGAACACCGGGGAGCTGTTTTTT.

The chain combines TRBV29-1 with TRBJ2-2; TRBD1 matches 8 bases. CDR3 length: 15 residues. The germline CDR1 and CDR2 sequences are SQVTM and ANQGSEA. Trimming at V came to 3 bases and at J to 4 bases, leaving 7 bases not matched to a gene. This CDR3 reads CSVDVTGGGTGELFF. The CDR3 DNA reads TGCAGCGTTGATGTTACAGGGGGAGGCACCGGGGAGCTGTTTTTT.

This rearrangement joins TRBV18 to TRBJ2-2, with no clear D. CDR1 KGHSH and CDR2 LQKENI come from the germline V gene. V was cut by 4 bases and J by 1 base, with 13 bases left in between. This CDR3 is built from 16 residues. The CDR3 loop is CASSLSKAGNTGELFF. The DNA of the CDR3 is TGTGCCAGCTCACTCAGTAAGGCAGGGAACACCGGGGAGCTGTTTTTT.

This chain links TRBV6-5 with TRBJ2-7; 7 nucleotides align to TRBD1. V dropped 9 bases and J dropped 3; count of bases not matched to a gene: 11. Germline V gives CDR1 MNHEY, CDR2 SVGAGI. This CDR3 region has 14 residues. Here the CDR3 DNA reads TGTGCCAGTTTGAGGGACAGAAGCGTCTACGAGCAGTACTTC. The encoded protein is CASLRDRSVYEQYF.

This clone was counted between two and nine times. The gene calls are TRBV18 and TRBJ2-7; D is perhaps TRBD1 (6 bases). The CDR3 has 16 residues. V was trimmed by 3 bases and J by 1 base, leaving 16 bases between them. Germline loops: CDR1 KGHSH, CDR2 LQKENI. The CDR3 sequence: CASSPWGSDSSYEQYF. The CDR3 nucleotides are TGTGCCAGCTCACCCTGGGGCTCGGACAGTTCCTACGAGCAGTACTTC. The complete variable domain, with remaining parts taken from reference TRBV18 and TRBJ2-7, reads NAGVMQNPRHLVRRRGQEARLRCSPMKGHSHVYWYRQLPEEGLKFMVYLQKENIIDESGMPKERFSAEFPKEGPSILRIQQVVRGDSAAYFCASSPWGSDSSYEQYFGPGTRLTVT.

The chain combines TRBV7-8 with TRBJ1-1, with a weak D call TRBD1 (6 bases). This CDR3 is built from 14 residues. CDR1 SGHVS and CDR2 FQNEAQ come from the germline V gene. V gave up 5 bases and J gave up 1 base, with 11 bases separating them. This chain's CDR3 is CASSRKQGNTEAFF. The DNA for the CDR3 is TGTGCCAGCAGCCGAAAACAGGGGAACACTGAAGCTTTCTTT.